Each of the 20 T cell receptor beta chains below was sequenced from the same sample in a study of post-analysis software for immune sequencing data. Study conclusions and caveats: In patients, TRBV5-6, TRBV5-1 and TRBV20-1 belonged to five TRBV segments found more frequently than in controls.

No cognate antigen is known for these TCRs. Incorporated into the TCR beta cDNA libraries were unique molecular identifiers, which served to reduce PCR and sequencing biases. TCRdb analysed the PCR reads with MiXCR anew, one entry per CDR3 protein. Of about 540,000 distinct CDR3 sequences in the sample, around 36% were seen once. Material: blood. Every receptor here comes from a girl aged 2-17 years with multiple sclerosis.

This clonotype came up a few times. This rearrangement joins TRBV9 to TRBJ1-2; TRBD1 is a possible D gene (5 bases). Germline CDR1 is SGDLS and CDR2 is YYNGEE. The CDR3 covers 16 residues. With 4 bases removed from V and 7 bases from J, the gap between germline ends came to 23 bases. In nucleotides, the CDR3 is TGTGCCAGCAGCCCAACCCTAATGACAGTTGAGGGTGGCTACACCTTC. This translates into CASSPTLMTVEGGYTF.

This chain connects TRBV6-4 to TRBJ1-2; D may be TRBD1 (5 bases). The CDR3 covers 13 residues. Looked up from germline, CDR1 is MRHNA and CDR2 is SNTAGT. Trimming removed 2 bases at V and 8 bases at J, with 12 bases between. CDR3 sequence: CASSDPAGRGYTF. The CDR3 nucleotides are TGTGCCAGCAGTGACCCCGCGGGACGAGGCTACACCTTC.

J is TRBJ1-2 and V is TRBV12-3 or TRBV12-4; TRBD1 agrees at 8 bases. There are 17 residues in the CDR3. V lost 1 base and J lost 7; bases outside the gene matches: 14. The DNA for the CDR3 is TGTGCCAGCAGTTTAGGGCACCGGACAGGGTCTCGAGGTGGCTACACCTTC. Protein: CASSLGHRTGSRGGYTF.

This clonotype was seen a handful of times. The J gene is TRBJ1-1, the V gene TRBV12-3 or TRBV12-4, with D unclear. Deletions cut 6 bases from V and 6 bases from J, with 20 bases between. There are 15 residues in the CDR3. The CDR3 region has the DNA TGTGCCAGCAGCCACGGCGATGTCGAGGGCCCTGAAGCTTTCTTT. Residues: CASSHGDVEGPEAFF.

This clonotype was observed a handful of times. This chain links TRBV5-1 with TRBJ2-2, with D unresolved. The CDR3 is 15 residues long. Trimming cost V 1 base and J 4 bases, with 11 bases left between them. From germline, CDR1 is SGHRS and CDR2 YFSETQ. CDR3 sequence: CASSLKGLGTGELFF. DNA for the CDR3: TGCGCCAGCAGCTTGAAGGGCTTGGGCACCGGGGAGCTGTTTTTT.

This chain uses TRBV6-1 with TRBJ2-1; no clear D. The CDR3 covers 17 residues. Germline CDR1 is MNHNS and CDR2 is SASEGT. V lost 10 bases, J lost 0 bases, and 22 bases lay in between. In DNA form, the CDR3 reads TGTGCCACCCGGCGACCCTCACAGTCTGTCTCCTACAATGAGCAGTTCTTC. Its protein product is CATRRPSQSVSYNEQFF.

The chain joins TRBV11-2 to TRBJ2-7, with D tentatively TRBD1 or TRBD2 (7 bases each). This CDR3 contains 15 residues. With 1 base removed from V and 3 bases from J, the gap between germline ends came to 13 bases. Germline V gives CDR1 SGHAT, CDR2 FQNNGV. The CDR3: CASSLAGGQNYEQYF. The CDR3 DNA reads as TGTGCCAGCAGCTTAGCGGGGGGACAGAACTACGAGCAGTACTTC.

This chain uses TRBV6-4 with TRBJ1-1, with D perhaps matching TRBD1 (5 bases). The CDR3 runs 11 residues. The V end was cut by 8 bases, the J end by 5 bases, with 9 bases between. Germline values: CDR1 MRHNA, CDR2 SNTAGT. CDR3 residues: CASGRGTEAFF. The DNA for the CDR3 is TGTGCCAGCGGCCGGGGGACTGAAGCTTTCTTT.

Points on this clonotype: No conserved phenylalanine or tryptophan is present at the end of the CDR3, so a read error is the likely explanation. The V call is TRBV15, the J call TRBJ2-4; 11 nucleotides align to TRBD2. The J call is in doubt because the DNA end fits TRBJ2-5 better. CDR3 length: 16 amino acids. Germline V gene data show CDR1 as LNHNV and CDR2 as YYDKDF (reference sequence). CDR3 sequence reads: CATSRGPSGGKETQYS. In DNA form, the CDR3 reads TGTGCCACCAGCAGAGGTCCTAGCGGGGGGAAAGAGACCCAGTACTCC.

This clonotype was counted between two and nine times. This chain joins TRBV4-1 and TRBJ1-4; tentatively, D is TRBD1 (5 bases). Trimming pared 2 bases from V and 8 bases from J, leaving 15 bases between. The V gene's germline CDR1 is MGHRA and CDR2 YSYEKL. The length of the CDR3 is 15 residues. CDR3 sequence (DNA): TGCGCCAGCAGCCAATTCCAAGGGGTTAGAGAAAAACTGTTTTTT. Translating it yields CASSQFQGVREKLFF.

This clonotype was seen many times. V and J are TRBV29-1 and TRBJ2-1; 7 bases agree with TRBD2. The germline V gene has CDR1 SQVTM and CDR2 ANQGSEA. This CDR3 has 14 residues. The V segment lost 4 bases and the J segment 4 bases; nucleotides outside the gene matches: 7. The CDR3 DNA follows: TGCAGCGTTGTGTTCGGGGGGTCTTACAATGAGCAGTTCTTC. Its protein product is CSVVFGGSYNEQFF.

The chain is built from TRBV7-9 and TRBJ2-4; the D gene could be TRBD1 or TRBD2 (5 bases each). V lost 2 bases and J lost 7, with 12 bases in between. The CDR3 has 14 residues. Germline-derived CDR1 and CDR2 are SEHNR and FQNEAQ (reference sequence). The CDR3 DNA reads TGTGCCAGCAGCTTACAAGGTCGGGGCAACATTCAGTACTTC. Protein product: CASSLQGRGNIQYF.

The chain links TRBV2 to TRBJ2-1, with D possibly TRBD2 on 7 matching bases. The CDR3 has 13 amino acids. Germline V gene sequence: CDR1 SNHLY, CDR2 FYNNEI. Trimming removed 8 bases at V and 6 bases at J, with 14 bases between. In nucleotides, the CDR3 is TGTGCCAGCGAGGGGGGGCTCCTCAATGAGCAGTTCTTC. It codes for CASEGGLLNEQFF. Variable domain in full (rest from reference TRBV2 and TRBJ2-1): EPEVTQTPSHQVTQMGQEVILRCVPISNHLYFYWYRQILGQKVEFLVSFYNNEISEKSEIFDDQFSVERPDGSNFTLKIRSTKLEDSAMYFCASEGGLLNEQFFGPGTRLTVL.

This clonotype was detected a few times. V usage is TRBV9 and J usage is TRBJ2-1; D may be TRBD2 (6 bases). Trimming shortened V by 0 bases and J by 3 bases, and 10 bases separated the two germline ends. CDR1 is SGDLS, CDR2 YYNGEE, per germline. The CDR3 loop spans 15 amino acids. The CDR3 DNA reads TGTGCCAGCAGCGTAGCCGGCGGGGACTACAATGAGCAGTTCTTC. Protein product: CASSVAGGDYNEQFF.

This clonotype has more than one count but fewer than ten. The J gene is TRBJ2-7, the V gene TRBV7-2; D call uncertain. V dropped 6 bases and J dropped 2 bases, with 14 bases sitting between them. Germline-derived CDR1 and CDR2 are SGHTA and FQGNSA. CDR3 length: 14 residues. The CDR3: CASRFRSSAYEQYF. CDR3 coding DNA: TGTGCCAGCAGATTCCGGTCTTCCGCCTACGAGCAGTACTTC.

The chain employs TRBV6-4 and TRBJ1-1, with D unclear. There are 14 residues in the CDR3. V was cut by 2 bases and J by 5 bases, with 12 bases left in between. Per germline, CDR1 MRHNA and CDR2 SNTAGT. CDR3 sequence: CASSDTPGGTEAFF. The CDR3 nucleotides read TGTGCCAGCAGTGACACCCCGGGCGGAACTGAAGCTTTCTTT.

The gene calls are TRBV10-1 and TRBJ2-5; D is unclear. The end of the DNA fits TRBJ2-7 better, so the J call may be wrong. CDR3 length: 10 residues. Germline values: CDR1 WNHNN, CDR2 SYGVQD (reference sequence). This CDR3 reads CASNRYEQYF. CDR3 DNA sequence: TGCGCCAGCAACAGATACGAGCAGTACTTC.

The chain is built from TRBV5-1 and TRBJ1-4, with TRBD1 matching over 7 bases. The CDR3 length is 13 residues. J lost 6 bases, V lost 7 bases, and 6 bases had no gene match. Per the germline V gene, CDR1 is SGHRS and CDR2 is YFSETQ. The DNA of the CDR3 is TGCGCCAGCGCCGGGACAGACGATGAAAAACTGTTTTTT. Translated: CASAGTDDEKLFF.

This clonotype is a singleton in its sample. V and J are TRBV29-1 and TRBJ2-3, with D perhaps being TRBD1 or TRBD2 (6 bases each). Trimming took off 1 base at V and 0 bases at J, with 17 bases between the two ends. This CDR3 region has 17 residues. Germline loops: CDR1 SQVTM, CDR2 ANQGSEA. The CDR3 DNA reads TGCAGCGTTGAAGGGCCCGATAGGGGGGCTAGCACAGATACGCAGTATTTT. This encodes CSVEGPDRGASTDTQYF.

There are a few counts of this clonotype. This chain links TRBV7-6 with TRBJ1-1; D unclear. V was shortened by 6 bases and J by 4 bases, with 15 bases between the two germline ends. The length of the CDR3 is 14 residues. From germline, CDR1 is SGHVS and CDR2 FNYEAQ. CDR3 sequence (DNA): TGTGCCAGCAGGCTTTCGGGCTCATTCACTGAAGCTTTCTTT. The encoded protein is CASRLSGSFTEAFF. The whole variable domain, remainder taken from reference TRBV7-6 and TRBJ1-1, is GAGVSQSPRYKVTKRGQDVALRCDPISGHVSLYWYRQALGQGPEFLTYFNYEAQQDKSGLPNDRFSAERPEGSISTLTIQRTEQRDSAMYRCASRLSGSFTEAFFGQGTRLTVV.